This T cell receptor (beta chain) is drawn from a study of blood T cell repertoires in COVID-19. On the study more broadly: Sites in the United States, Italy and Spain provided acute and convalescent COVID-19 samples. From T cells, B-cell-depleted T cells, or PBMCs came the material, which was cDNA or gDNA.

CDR3 length equals 11 residues. Germline loops: CDR1 SGHVS, CDR2 FQNEAQ. V lost 4 bases, J lost 3 bases, and 3 bases lay in between. Original analysis: Amplification of reference gene primers provided the estimated nucleated cell counts. Profiling relied on immunoSEQ multiplex PCR, and the TCRdb table lists in-frame clones only, not all of them. V and J calls and clone size are as listed in that table; D and trimming were resolved from the DNA. The sample has 200,000 to 300,000 clones; approximately 89% are singletons. The sample comprised peripheral blood. The sequence was collected from a man aged 40-50 years who had recovered from COVID-19. The V gene is TRBV7-8, the J gene TRBJ1-2; D gene uncertain. In DNA, the CDR3 is TGTGCCAGCAGCTCCGACTATGGCTACACCTTC. Translating gives CASSSDYGYTF.